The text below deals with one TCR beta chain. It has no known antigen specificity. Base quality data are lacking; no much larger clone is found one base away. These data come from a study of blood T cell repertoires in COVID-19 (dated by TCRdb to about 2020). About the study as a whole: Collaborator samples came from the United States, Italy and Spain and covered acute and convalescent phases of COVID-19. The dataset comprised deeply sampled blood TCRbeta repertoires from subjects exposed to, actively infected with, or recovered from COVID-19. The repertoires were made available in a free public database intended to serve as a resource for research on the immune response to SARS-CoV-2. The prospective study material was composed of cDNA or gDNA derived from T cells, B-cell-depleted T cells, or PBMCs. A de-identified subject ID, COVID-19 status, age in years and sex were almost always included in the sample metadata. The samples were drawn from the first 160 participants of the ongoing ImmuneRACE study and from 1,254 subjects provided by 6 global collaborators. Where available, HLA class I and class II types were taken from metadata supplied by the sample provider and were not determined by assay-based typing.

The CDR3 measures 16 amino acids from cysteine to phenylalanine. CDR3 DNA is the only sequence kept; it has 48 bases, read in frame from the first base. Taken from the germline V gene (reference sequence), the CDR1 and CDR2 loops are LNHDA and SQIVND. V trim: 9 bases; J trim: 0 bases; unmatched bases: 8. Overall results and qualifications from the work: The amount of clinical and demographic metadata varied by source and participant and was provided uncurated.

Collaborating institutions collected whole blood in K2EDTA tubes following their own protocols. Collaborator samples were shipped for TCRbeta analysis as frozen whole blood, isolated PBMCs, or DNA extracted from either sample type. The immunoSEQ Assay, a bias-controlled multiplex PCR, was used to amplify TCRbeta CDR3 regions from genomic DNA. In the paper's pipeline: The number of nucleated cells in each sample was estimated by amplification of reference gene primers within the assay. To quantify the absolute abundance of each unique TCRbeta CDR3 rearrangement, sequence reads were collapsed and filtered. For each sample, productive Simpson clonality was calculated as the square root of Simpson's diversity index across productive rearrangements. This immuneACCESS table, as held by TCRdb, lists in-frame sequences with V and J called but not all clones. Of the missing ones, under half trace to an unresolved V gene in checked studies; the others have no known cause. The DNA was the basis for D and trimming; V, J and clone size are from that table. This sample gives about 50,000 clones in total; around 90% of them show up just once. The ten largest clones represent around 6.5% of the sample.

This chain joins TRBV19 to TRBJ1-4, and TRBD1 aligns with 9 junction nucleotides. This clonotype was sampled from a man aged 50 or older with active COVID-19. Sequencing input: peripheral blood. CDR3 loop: CASRDRGAATNEKLFF. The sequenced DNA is TGTGCCAGCCGTGACAGGGGGGCCGCAACTAATGAAAAACTGTTTTTT.